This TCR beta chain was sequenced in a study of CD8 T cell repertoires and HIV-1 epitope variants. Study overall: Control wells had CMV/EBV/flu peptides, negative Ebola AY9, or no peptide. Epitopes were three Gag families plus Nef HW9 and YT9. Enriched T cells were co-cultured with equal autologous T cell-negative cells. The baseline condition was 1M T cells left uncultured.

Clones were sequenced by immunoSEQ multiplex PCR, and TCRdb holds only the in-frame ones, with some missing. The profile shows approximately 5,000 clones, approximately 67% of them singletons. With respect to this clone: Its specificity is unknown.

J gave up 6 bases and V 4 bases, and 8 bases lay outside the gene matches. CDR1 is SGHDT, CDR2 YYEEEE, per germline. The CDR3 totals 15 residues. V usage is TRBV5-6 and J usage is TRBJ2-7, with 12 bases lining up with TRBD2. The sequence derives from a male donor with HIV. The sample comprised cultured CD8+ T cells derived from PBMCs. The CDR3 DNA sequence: TGTGCCAGCAGCACATCGACTAGCGGGAGTTCCGAGCAGTACTTC. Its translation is CASSTSTSGSSEQYF.